These 19 T cell receptor beta chains share one sample of origin, sequenced in a study of technical replicates of blood from several donors. Sequencing was performed with immunoSEQ multiplex PCR; in TCRdb, only in-frame clones are kept and a portion is missing. The sample lists under 95,000 clones, around 92% occurring once. The sequencing sample was made of T cells isolated from PBMCs. The source of these receptors is a human donor in good health.

This chain uses TRBV7-9 with TRBJ2-2; 7 nucleotides align to TRBD2. The CDR3 runs 15 residues. Germline CDR1 reads SEHNR; CDR2 reads FQNEAQ (reference sequence). With V trimmed by 1 base and J by 6 bases, 5 bases remained unmatched. Written as DNA, the CDR3 is TGTGCCAGCAGCTTAGGCGGGAGCCCTGCCGGGGAGCTGTTTTTT. Its protein product is CASSLGGSPAGELFF.

The chain has TRBV11-2 and TRBJ2-5; D gene unclear. The V and J ends lost 1 base and 1 base respectively, with 10 bases between them. The CDR3 extends over 15 amino acids. Looked up from germline, CDR1 is SGHAT and CDR2 is FQNNGV. The CDR3 nucleotides read TGTGCCAGCAGCTTAGGCCTAGATGTCCAAGAGACCCAGTACTTC. Its translation: CASSLGLDVQETQYF.

The chain links TRBV2 to TRBJ2-7; the match to TRBD2 covers 12 bases. The CDR3 is 18 residues long. Per germline, CDR1 SNHLY and CDR2 FYNNEI. The J segment lost 2 bases and the V segment lost 8 bases, leaving 16 bases of the junction unmatched. The chain's CDR3 is CASSFIGRLAGETYEQYF. The CDR3 DNA follows: TGTGCCAGCTCCTTCATCGGCAGACTAGCGGGAGAAACCTACGAGCAGTACTTC.

This clone was observed once. The chain joins TRBV28 to TRBJ2-7; 7 bases map to TRBD1. V lost 10 bases and J lost 4; bases outside the gene matches: 10. This CDR3 has 13 residues. Germline loops: CDR1 MDHEN, CDR2 SYDVKM. In DNA, the CDR3 is TGTGCCACCCTCAAAGGGGGCGATTACGAGCAGTACTTC. It yields the protein CATLKGGDYEQYF.

The rearrangement links TRBV7-3 to TRBJ2-1, with TRBD2 matching over 10 bases. Trimming at V came to 5 bases and at J to 4 bases, leaving 2 bases not matched to a gene. The CDR3 is 14 amino acids. CDR1 is SGHTA and CDR2 is FQGTGA in the germline V gene. CDR3 protein: CASSVSGRYNEQFF. In DNA, the CDR3 is TGTGCCAGCAGCGTTAGCGGGAGGTACAATGAGCAGTTCTTC.

The rearrangement uses TRBV5-4 and TRBJ2-3, with D unclear. The CDR3 totals 15 residues. Trimming removed 1 base at V and 3 bases at J, with 12 bases between. Germline V gene lookup returns CDR1 SGHNT and CDR2 YYREEE (reference sequence). DNA of the CDR3: TGTGCCAGCAGCTTGTCTACCAGGTCTACAGATACGCAGTATTTT. Its translation: CASSLSTRSTDTQYF.

A note on this clone: This same CDR3 is encoded by further DNA sequences in the sample. The chain has TRBV19 and TRBJ1-5; unclear D gene. There are 12 residues in the CDR3. Trimming pared 3 bases from V and 5 bases from J, leaving 5 bases between. Germline CDR1 and CDR2: LNHDA and SQIVND (reference sequence). The CDR3 DNA reads TGTGCCAGTAGTATGAGGGATCAGCCCCAGCATTTT. Its protein product is CASSMRDQPQHF. Full variable domain (missing parts from reference TRBV19 and TRBJ1-5): DGGITQSPKYLFRKEGQNVTLSCEQNLNHDAMYWYRQDPGQGLRLIYYSQIVNDFQKGDIAEGYSVSREKKESFPLTVTSAQKNPTAFYLCASSMRDQPQHFGDGTRLSIL.

In regard to this clone: The junction departs from germline at one end; a sequencing error may be responsible. V gene TRBV6-1 combines with J gene TRBJ2-1; D remains ambiguous. CDR3 size: 13 residues. CDR1 and CDR2 from the germline V gene are MNHNS and SASEGT. CDR3 nucleotide sequence: TGTGCCAGCATTGAAAATACCTACAATGAGCAGTTCTTC. Protein: CASIENTYNEQFF.

This clone appeared a single time. The chain combines TRBV19 with TRBJ1-1; D perhaps matches TRBD1 (6 bases). V was trimmed by 6 bases and J by 1 base, leaving 18 bases between them. The CDR3 covers 16 residues. Germline lookup yields CDR1 LNHDA and CDR2 SQIVND (reference sequence). CDR3 bases: TGTGCCAGTAGCTACCAGGGTGGGACACAGAACACTGAAGCTTTCTTT. Its protein is CASSYQGGTQNTEAFF.

The chain uses TRBV7-2 and TRBJ1-5; D gene ambiguous. Trimming removed 8 bases at V and 0 bases at J, with 8 bases between. The length of the CDR3 is 13 residues. Per the germline V gene, CDR1 is SGHTA and CDR2 is FQGNSA. Here the CDR3 DNA reads TGTGCCAGCCGTGAGTTTAGCAATCAGCCCCAGCATTTT. It specifies CASREFSNQPQHF.

This chain connects TRBV6-1 to TRBJ1-1; the match to TRBD1 covers 8 bases. This CDR3 has 15 amino acids. Trimming removed 1 base from V and 1 base from J; junction bases left unmatched: 2. Per germline, CDR1 MNHNS and CDR2 SASEGT. The CDR3 region has the DNA TGTGCCAGCAGTGAAGACAGGGGGAGGAACACTGAAGCTTTCTTT. This translates into CASSEDRGRNTEAFF.

In its sample, this clone was seen a few times. The rearrangement links TRBV2 to TRBJ2-2, with a possible D match to TRBD1 (6 bases). V lost 10 bases, J lost 7 bases, and 16 bases lay in between. CDR3 length: 13 amino acids. The germline V gene has CDR1 SNHLY and CDR2 FYNNEI. CDR3 amino acids: CATRTEGFGELFF. In DNA, the CDR3 is TGTGCCACTAGGACAGAAGGGTTCGGGGAGCTGTTTTTT. The variable domain in full, completed from reference TRBV2 and TRBJ2-2, reads EPEVTQTPSHQVTQMGQEVILRCVPISNHLYFYWYRQILGQKVEFLVSFYNNEISEKSEIFDDQFSVERPDGSNFTLKIRSTKLEDSAMYFCATRTEGFGELFFGEGSRLTVL.

The gene calls are TRBV18 and TRBJ2-2, with TRBD2 identical over 13 bases. Trimming cost V 2 bases and J 0 bases; bases outside gene matches: 3. The CDR3 runs 18 residues. The V gene's germline CDR1 is KGHSH and CDR2 LQKENI. The CDR3 loop reads CASSPAGTSGTNTGELFF. The CDR3 coding sequence is TGTGCCAGCTCACCAGCCGGGACTAGCGGGACGAACACCGGGGAGCTGTTTTTT.

A single count supports this clone. The V gene is TRBV27, the J gene TRBJ1-3; 8 bases map to TRBD1. J lost 5 bases, V lost 7 bases, and 10 bases had no gene match. Per the germline V gene, CDR1 is MNHEY and CDR2 is SMNVEV (reference sequence). The CDR3 covers 15 residues. The CDR3 sequence is CASKNLGTGRNTIYF. CDR3 DNA: TGTGCCAGCAAAAACCTCGGGACAGGCCGAAACACCATATATTTT.

The rearrangement links TRBV4-2 to TRBJ2-7; D remains unclear. Germline assignment: CDR1 LGHNA and CDR2 YNFKEQ. The CDR3 loop spans 14 amino acids. Trimming removed 6 bases from V and 2 bases from J, with 14 bases in between. CDR3 bases: TGTGCCAGCAGTCTAGATTCCTCGACCTACGAGCAGTACTTC. It encodes CASSLDSSTYEQYF.

The V and J genes are TRBV9 and TRBJ1-2; D not certain. The CDR3 length is 13 residues. Germline CDR1 SGDLS, CDR2 YYNGEE. V shed 0 bases and J shed 8 bases, with 11 bases lying between them. The CDR3 coding sequence is TGTGCCAGCAGCGTAGGCGGGATTGGGGGCTACACCTTC. Its translation: CASSVGGIGGYTF. Complete variable domain (other parts from reference TRBV9 and TRBJ1-2): DSGVTQTPKHLITATGQRVTLRCSPRSGDLSVYWYQQSLDQGLQFLIQYYNGEERAKGNILERFSAQQFPDLHSELNLSSLELGDSALYFCASSVGGIGGYTFGSGTRLTVV.

The chain couples TRBV29-1 to TRBJ2-1, with TRBD1 matching over 7 bases. V lost 0 bases and J lost 9; bases outside the gene matches: 11. CDR3 length: 15 residues. Germline CDR1 SQVTM, CDR2 ANQGSEA. In DNA form, the CDR3 reads TGCAGCGTTGAAGATTCCCAGGGGGTAGATTTTGAGCAGTTCTTC. Its translation is CSVEDSQGVDFEQFF.

The chain carries TRBV5-1 and TRBJ2-5, with 10 bases identical to TRBD2. Trimming cost V 0 bases and J 5 bases; bases outside gene matches: 10. The CDR3 covers 17 residues. The germline V gene has CDR1 SGHRS and CDR2 YFSETQ. CDR3 sequence: CASSLESSGRQTETQYF. Here the CDR3 DNA reads TGCGCCAGCAGCTTGGAGAGTAGCGGGAGGCAAACGGAGACCCAGTACTTC.

The chain is built from TRBV7-9 and TRBJ1-2, with D unclear. The germline CDR1 and CDR2 sequences are SEHNR and FQNEAQ (reference sequence). Trimming removed 7 bases from V and 7 bases from J, with 22 bases in between. The CDR3 runs to 15 residues. The CDR3 loop reads CASTSRGLSYSGYTF. DNA of the CDR3: TGTGCCAGCACCAGTCGAGGGTTATCGTACTCTGGCTACACCTTC.